This T cell receptor (beta chain) was sequenced during a study of cytomegalovirus exposure and HLA in healthy donors. On the study more broadly: From donors who were HLA-typed, an early data release held approximately 84 million unique TCRs. Findings and caveats of the study: Published work reported that the classifier diagnosed cytomegalovirus status with high specificity and sensitivity. Researchers catalogued approximately 170 TCR beta chains as cytomegalovirus-associated.

Primers included in the PCR were 60 Vbeta and 13 Jbeta primers. Repertoires were generated with immunoSEQ multiplex PCR, while TCRdb's copy carries only in-frame clones and drops some. The table has under 130,000 clones, 55% to 75% seen once. This clone was counted only a few times. As yet, its antigen is unknown. Unmatched junction bases numbered 9, after V lost 6 bases and J lost 6 bases. Germline V gene data show CDR1 as MNHEY and CDR2 as SVGAGI. The length of the CDR3 is 14 residues. The V and J genes are TRBV6-5 and TRBJ1-2; 8 nucleotides agree with TRBD1. This receptor was identified in a man aged 25-40 years in good health and CMV-seropositive. The specimen was PBMCs. CDR3 loop: CASSRSRGLDGYTF. In DNA, the CDR3 is TGTGCCAGCAGCCGGTCCAGGGGGCTAGATGGCTACACCTTC.